This entry lists 32 T cell receptor beta chains sequenced from one sample in a study of blood T cell repertoires in COVID-19. Clones were sequenced by immunoSEQ multiplex PCR, and TCRdb holds only the in-frame ones, with some missing. The sample shows 300,000 to 400,000 clones, around nine tenths of them seen only once. The sample comprised peripheral blood. These receptors came from a woman between 65 and 79 years old with COVID-19, enrolled during active disease.

The chain combines TRBV7-2 with TRBJ2-7; D may be TRBD2 (6 bases). The germline V and J ends were trimmed by 5 bases and 0 bases, with 14 bases remaining between them. This CDR3 comprises 15 residues. The germline gives CDR1 SGHTA, CDR2 FQGNSA. CDR3 residues: CASSARDSFSYEQYF. CDR3 in DNA: TGTGCCAGCAGCGCGAGGGACTCCTTCTCCTACGAGCAGTACTTC.

The chain links TRBV28 to TRBJ1-1; the D is unclear. V was shortened by 8 bases and J by 3 bases, with 19 bases between the two germline ends. Germline CDR1 MDHEN, CDR2 SYDVKM. The CDR3 consists of 15 residues. CDR3: CASGLSGRGHTEAFF. Written as DNA, the CDR3 is TGTGCCAGCGGACTATCTGGGCGCGGGCACACTGAAGCTTTCTTT.

This clone was detected a few times. The chain recombines TRBV7-9 with TRBJ1-1, with a tentative D call TRBD1 (6 bases). The germline CDR1 and CDR2 sequences are SEHNR and FQNEAQ (reference sequence). The V end lost 5 bases, the J end lost 6 bases, and 10 bases lay between the germline ends. This CDR3 has 12 residues. The CDR3, as DNA: TGTGCCAGCAGCCCAGGGGCCGCTGAAGCTTTCTTT. This gives the protein CASSPGAAEAFF.

This chain connects TRBV5-1 to TRBJ2-1; 9 nucleotides line up with TRBD1. The CDR3 sequence is 14 residues long. Trimming cost V 0 bases and J 9 bases; bases outside gene matches: 4. The germline V gene encodes CDR1 SGHRS and CDR2 YFSETQ. The CDR3 region has the DNA TGCGCCAGCAGCTTGGACAGGGGGCGAAGTGAGCAGTTCTTC. Translated, it gives CASSLDRGRSEQFF.

The chain carries TRBV9 and TRBJ1-2; D is undetermined. The V gene's germline CDR1 is SGDLS and CDR2 YYNGEE. The CDR3 is 13 amino acids. Trimming took 0 bases from V and 4 from J, leaving 7 bases between them. CDR3 nucleotide sequence: TGTGCCAGCAGCGTAGGAGAATCCTATGGCTACACCTTC. This encodes CASSVGESYGYTF.

The chain links TRBV5-1 to TRBJ1-2; possible D gene TRBD1, 5 bases. The V gene lost 0 bases and the J gene lost 3 bases, with 9 bases spanning the gap. The CDR3 runs to 14 residues. The germline CDR1 and CDR2 sequences are SGHRS and YFSETQ. The CDR3 sequence is CASSLEAGYYGYTF. The CDR3 coding sequence is TGCGCCAGCAGCTTGGAGGCAGGGTACTATGGCTACACCTTC. The full variable domain, rest sourced from reference TRBV5-1 and TRBJ1-2, is KAGVTQTPRYLIKTRGQQVTLSCSPISGHRSVSWYQQTPGQGLQFLFEYFSETQRNKGNFPGRFSGRQFSNSRSEMNVSTLELGDSALYLCASSLEAGYYGYTFGSGTRLTVV.

Comment on this clone: Other DNA sequences in the same sample also yield this CDR3. The chain combines TRBV12-3 or TRBV12-4 with TRBJ1-1; weak D call: TRBD1 (6 bases). Trimming pared 5 bases from V and 6 bases from J, leaving 10 bases between. The CDR3 contains 12 residues. CDR3 nucleotide sequence: TGTGCCAGCAGTCCCAGGGGTCCTGAAGCTTTCTTT. Its translation is CASSPRGPEAFF.

With regard to this clone: Other nucleotide sequences from this sample produce the same CDR3. The V call is TRBV18, the J call TRBJ2-7, with D perhaps matching TRBD1 (5 bases). The CDR3 length is 13 residues. V shed 2 bases and J shed 3 bases, with 8 bases lying between them. Germline V gene data show CDR1 as KGHSH and CDR2 as LQKENI. The CDR3, as DNA: TGTGCCAGCTCACCAGACAGTTACTACGAGCAGTACTTC. Protein sequence: CASSPDSYYEQYF.

This chain links TRBV12-3 or TRBV12-4 with TRBJ2-5, with D unclear. The V end lost 2 bases, the J end lost 5 bases, and 9 bases lay between the germline ends. This CDR3 comprises 13 residues. CDR3 nucleotide sequence: TGTGCCAGCAGTTTAACCCGGAGCGAGACCCAGTACTTC. Translation gives CASSLTRSETQYF.

The V call is TRBV18, the J call TRBJ2-5, with a weak D call TRBD1 (6 bases). The CDR3 is 14 residues long. The germline V gene has CDR1 KGHSH and CDR2 LQKENI. V was pared by 1 base and J by 2 bases, with 8 bases between. CDR3: CASSPLRGQETQYF. The CDR3 bases are TGTGCCAGCTCACCACTGAGGGGGCAAGAGACCCAGTACTTC.

The CDR3 reads CASSPTGGDGYTF. DNA of the CDR3: TGTGCCAGCTCACCGACAGGGGGCGACGGCTACACCTTC. The chain employs TRBV18 and TRBJ1-2; 10 positions match TRBD1. Germline CDR1 reads KGHSH; CDR2 reads LQKENI. The CDR3 is made up of 13 amino acids. J lost 8 bases, V lost 3 bases, and 3 bases had no gene match.

The rearrangement joins TRBV7-9 to TRBJ2-1, with D possibly being TRBD1 (6 bases). V was trimmed by 4 bases and J by 8 bases, leaving 21 bases between them. CDR1 SEHNR and CDR2 FQNEAQ come from the germline V gene (reference sequence). The CDR3 has 16 residues. The CDR3 loop reads CASSSWGRTTTDEQFF. The CDR3 coding sequence is TGTGCCAGCAGCTCTTGGGGGCGGACAACAACTGATGAGCAGTTCTTC.

This clone appeared a single time. This chain links TRBV4-1 with TRBJ2-7; a possible D gene is TRBD2 (5 bases). CDR1 is MGHRA, CDR2 YSYEKL, per germline. Between the trimmed V and J ends, which lost 0 bases and 6 bases, there was a span of 6 bases. The CDR3 extends over 12 amino acids. In DNA, the CDR3 is TGCGCCAGCAGCCAAGAAGGAGGCGAGCAGTACTTC. Its protein is CASSQEGGEQYF.

The V call is TRBV19, the J call TRBJ1-6; 9 nucleotides match TRBD1. CDR1 LNHDA and CDR2 SQIVND come from the germline V gene (reference sequence). The CDR3 is 17 amino acids. The V and J ends lost 6 bases and 4 bases, in that order; junction bases with no gene match: 10. CDR3 sequence (DNA): TGTGCCAGTAGCCAAGGGACAGGGCCGCCGTATAATTCACCCCTCCACTTT. Encoded protein: CASSQGTGPPYNSPLHF.

The genes are TRBV4-3 and TRBJ2-5, with 12 bases fitting TRBD2. The CDR3 contains 16 residues. Germline trimming cut 0 bases from V and 3 bases from J; bases unmatched to any gene: 2. Germline values: CDR1 LGHNA, CDR2 YSLEER. The CDR3 coding sequence is TGCGCCAGCAGCCAAGAGCTAGCGGGGGGGAAAGAGACCCAGTACTTC. Protein sequence: CASSQELAGGKETQYF.

The chain carries TRBV13 and TRBJ2-3, with TRBD2 matching 11 bases. This CDR3 has 16 residues. J was trimmed by 3 bases and V by 2 bases; bases with no gene match: 4. In germline, CDR1 is PRHDT, CDR2 FYEKMQ (reference sequence). CDR3 region: CASSLSLAGGTDTQYF. The DNA of the CDR3 is TGTGCCAGCAGCTTAAGCCTAGCGGGGGGTACAGATACGCAGTATTTT.

This clone was found a few times. The CDR3 region has the DNA TGTGCCAGCAGTGCACAACAGGGACAGCCCCAGCATTTT. Translating gives CASSAQQGQPQHF. This chain connects TRBV6-6 to TRBJ1-5; tentatively, D is TRBD1 (6 bases). Trimming removed 5 bases from V and 7 bases from J, with 12 bases in between. The germline gives CDR1 MNHNY, CDR2 SVGAGI (reference sequence). This CDR3 contains 13 residues.

The chain is built from TRBV5-6 and TRBJ1-4, with D tentatively TRBD1 (6 bases). This CDR3 is built from 14 residues. V was clipped by 5 bases and J by 5 bases, with 13 bases between them. Germline assignment: CDR1 SGHDT and CDR2 YYEEEE. The CDR3 reads CASRATGKNEKLFF. CDR3 DNA: TGTGCCAGCAGAGCGACAGGAAAGAATGAAAAACTGTTTTTT.

This clone was counted between two and nine times. The genes are TRBV19 and TRBJ1-1; D perhaps matches TRBD1 (6 bases). The CDR3 totals 15 residues. The V end lost 3 bases, the J end lost 6 bases, and 17 bases lay between the germline ends. Germline loops: CDR1 LNHDA, CDR2 SQIVND (reference sequence). The CDR3 bases are TGTGCCAGTAGTATTTGGGGGGGCACAGGAGCTGAAGCTTTCTTT. It codes for CASSIWGGTGAEAFF.

This clone was recorded only once. The V call is TRBV2, the J call TRBJ1-5; 8 bases are a match to TRBD1. There are 13 residues in the CDR3. V was pared by 8 bases and J by 6 bases, with 6 bases of the junction left unmatched. Germline-derived CDR1 and CDR2 are SNHLY and FYNNEI. The DNA of the CDR3 is TGTGCCAGCGGCCCAGGGGGCGGTCAGCCCCAGCATTTT. This gives the protein CASGPGGGQPQHF.

This chain uses TRBV3-1 (or the pseudogene TRBV3-2) with TRBJ1-2, with unresolved D. V gave up 0 bases and J gave up 3 bases, with 8 bases separating them. Germline CDR1 LGHDT, CDR2 YNNKEL (reference sequence). The CDR3 loop spans 14 amino acids. Here the CDR3 reads CASSQDTVHYGYTF. CDR3 coding DNA: TGTGCCAGCAGCCAAGATACGGTTCACTATGGCTACACCTTC.

The genes are TRBV7-3 and TRBJ1-1, with D perhaps matching TRBD1 (5 bases). V lost 5 bases to trimming and J lost 7 bases, with 11 bases between them. Looked up from germline, CDR1 is SGHTA and CDR2 is FQGTGA. The CDR3 spans 12 residues. CDR3 in DNA: TGTGCCAGCAGCCACGGGAGGGGTGAAGCTTTCTTT. Its translation is CASSHGRGEAFF.

The table lists this clone with a few counts. V gene TRBV28 combines with J gene TRBJ2-4, with 8 positions matching TRBD1. The CDR3 is made up of 17 amino acids. Unmatched junction bases numbered 11, after V lost 4 bases and J lost 3 bases. Germline values: CDR1 MDHEN, CDR2 SYDVKM. CDR3 bases: TGTGCCAGCAGTTCCCACAGGGGGGATTTGGGCAAAAACATTCAGTACTTC. Translated, it gives CASSSHRGDLGKNIQYF.

V and J are TRBV19 and TRBJ2-7; tentatively, D is TRBD1 (5 bases). The CDR3 is 15 amino acids. V dropped 4 bases and J dropped 0 bases, with 13 bases sitting between them. Germline V gene data show CDR1 as LNHDA and CDR2 as SQIVND (reference sequence). CDR3 bases: TGTGCCAGTAGTAGGGCTCCGGACACCTCCTACGAGCAGTACTTC. It yields the protein CASSRAPDTSYEQYF.

The table lists this clone with a count of one. The rearrangement uses TRBV6-5 and TRBJ2-3; tentatively, D is TRBD1 (6 bases). Germline lookup yields CDR1 MNHEY and CDR2 SVGAGI. Trimming removed 6 bases from V and 4 bases from J, with 14 bases in between. This CDR3 has 14 residues. CDR3 nucleotide sequence: TGTGCCAGCAGCTATCGGACAGCTTCAGATACGCAGTATTTT. Residues: CASSYRTASDTQYF.

This rearrangement joins TRBV29-1 to TRBJ2-7, with D possibly being TRBD2 (6 bases). Trimming removed 4 bases at V and 4 bases at J, with 29 bases between. The CDR3 totals 18 residues. Germline V gene data show CDR1 as SQVTM and CDR2 as ANQGSEA. DNA of the CDR3: TGCAGCGTTGTTGGGGGGTCCGGGCCAAAGTCGAGTAGTTACGAGCAGTACTTC. It yields the protein CSVVGGSGPKSSSYEQYF.

The V call is TRBV19, the J call TRBJ1-1; no definite D call. This CDR3 is built from 13 residues. V was shortened by 6 bases and J by 1 base, with 9 bases between the two germline ends. The germline gives CDR1 LNHDA, CDR2 SQIVND (reference sequence). The CDR3 DNA sequence: TGTGCCAGTAGGCATACACAGAACACTGAAGCTTTCTTT. As protein: CASRHTQNTEAFF.

This clone has only a few counts. The chain recombines TRBV3-1 (or the pseudogene TRBV3-2) with TRBJ2-5; TRBD1 aligns across 8 bases. The length of the CDR3 is 15 residues. Germline V gene data show CDR1 as LGHDT and CDR2 as YNNKEL (reference sequence). Losses at the gene ends were 2 bases for V and 2 bases for J; bases not matched to a gene: 4. CDR3 nucleotides: TGTGCCAGCAGCCAATTAGACAGGGGTCAAGAGACCCAGTACTTC. Amino acids: CASSQLDRGQETQYF.

The gene calls are TRBV9 and TRBJ1-3; TRBD1 might be the D (5 bases). V dropped 4 bases and J dropped 2 bases, with 13 bases sitting between them. Germline-derived CDR1 and CDR2 are SGDLS and YYNGEE. CDR3 length: 15 amino acids. CDR3 bases: TGTGCCAGCAGCCCCGGTGGAGGGGCTGGAAACACCATATATTTT. This codes for CASSPGGGAGNTIYF. Complete variable domain (other parts from reference TRBV9 and TRBJ1-3): DSGVTQTPKHLITATGQRVTLRCSPRSGDLSVYWYQQSLDQGLQFLIQYYNGEERAKGNILERFSAQQFPDLHSELNLSSLELGDSALYFCASSPGGGAGNTIYFGEGSWLTVV.

The chain has TRBV2 and TRBJ2-5, with 8 bases aligning to TRBD1. Germline V gives CDR1 SNHLY, CDR2 FYNNEI. V trimming: 5 bases; J trimming: 3 bases; junction bases outside the gene matches: 5. The CDR3 contains 14 residues. The CDR3 sequence: CASSPDRGEETQYF. In DNA form, the CDR3 reads TGTGCCAGCAGTCCAGACAGGGGTGAAGAGACCCAGTACTTC.

The V and J genes are TRBV7-2 and TRBJ2-6; D unresolved. The CDR3 loop spans 19 amino acids. Trimming took 1 base from V and 0 from J, leaving 16 bases between them. Germline values: CDR1 SGHTA, CDR2 FQGNSA. The CDR3 loop reads CASSLDPFRVISGANVLTF. The CDR3 DNA sequence: TGTGCCAGCAGCTTAGATCCGTTCCGGGTTATCTCTGGGGCCAACGTCCTGACTTTC.

This chain links TRBV6-1 with TRBJ1-5, with a tentative D call TRBD1 (5 bases). Deletions cut 2 bases from V and 1 base from J, with 9 bases between. The CDR3 length is 15 residues. In germline, CDR1 is MNHNS, CDR2 SASEGT. This CDR3 is CASSEWAGSNQPQHF. The CDR3 region has the DNA TGTGCCAGCAGTGAATGGGCAGGGAGCAATCAGCCCCAGCATTTT.